The 20 T cell receptor beta chains given below trace back to one sample, sequenced in a study of blood T cell repertoires in COVID-19. This table comes from immunoSEQ multiplex PCR, and its TCRdb copy is limited to in-frame clones, with some not included. There are over 300,000 clones in the sample; 65% to 90% occur only once, and 7.2% lies in the top ten. The specimen sequenced was peripheral blood. The source of these receptors is a human donor in a cohort sampled during active COVID-19.

The genes are TRBV15 and TRBJ1-3; 7 bases map to TRBD1. The CDR3 runs to 17 residues. V dropped 0 bases and J dropped 3; count of bases not matched to a gene: 8. CDR1 and CDR2 (germline): LNHNV, YYDKDF (reference sequence). The CDR3 DNA reads TGTGCCACCAGCAGAGATCCAAGGGGGCAAGGTGGAAACACCATATATTTT. Its translation: CATSRDPRGQGGNTIYF.

V gene TRBV6-1 combines with J gene TRBJ2-1, with 9 nucleotides matching TRBD2. J gave up 8 bases and V 1 base, and 6 bases lay outside the gene matches. CDR3 length: 15 residues. The germline CDR1 and CDR2 sequences are MNHNS and SASEGT. CDR3 DNA sequence: TGTGCCAGCAGTGAAGGACTAGCGGTCTTCTATGAGCAGTTCTTC. As protein: CASSEGLAVFYEQFF.

The V and J genes are TRBV29-1 and TRBJ2-5; no reliable D call. With 5 bases removed from V and 5 bases from J, the gap between germline ends came to 12 bases. The germline V gene has CDR1 SQVTM and CDR2 ANQGSEA. The CDR3 runs 12 residues. The CDR3 DNA is TGCAGCGTTATTGTGCTGGGCGAGACCCAGTACTTC. It yields the protein CSVIVLGETQYF.

The chain combines TRBV18 with TRBJ1-5; D uncertain. There are 15 residues in the CDR3. Deletions cut 6 bases from V and 2 bases from J, with 14 bases between. Germline V gives CDR1 KGHSH, CDR2 LQKENI. In nucleotides, the CDR3 is TGTGCCAGCTCCGCGGCGGCGCAAGGCAATCAGCCCCAGCATTTT. Residues: CASSAAAQGNQPQHF. The whole variable domain, filled in from reference TRBV18 and TRBJ1-5, reads NAGVMQNPRHLVRRRGQEARLRCSPMKGHSHVYWYRQLPEEGLKFMVYLQKENIIDESGMPKERFSAEFPKEGPSILRIQQVVRGDSAAYFCASSAAAQGNQPQHFGDGTRLSIL.

CDR3 region: CASSQVGTGRYEQYF. As DNA, the CDR3 is TGCGCCAGCAGCCAAGTCGGAACAGGGCGGTACGAGCAGTACTTC. V gene TRBV4-1 combines with J gene TRBJ2-7, with D possibly TRBD1 on 6 matching bases. Trimming took off 1 base at V and 4 bases at J, with 14 bases between the two ends. CDR1 MGHRA and CDR2 YSYEKL come from the germline V gene. This CDR3 has 15 amino acids.

This sequence joins TRBV7-3 and TRBJ2-2; the match to TRBD2 covers 7 bases. Germline V gene sequence: CDR1 SGHTA, CDR2 FQGTGA. V trimming: 5 bases; J trimming: 1 base; junction bases outside the gene matches: 7. This CDR3 is 16 amino acids long. The CDR3 protein is CASSPGRGGNTGELFF. Written as DNA, the CDR3 is TGTGCCAGCAGCCCAGGCCGCGGGGGGAACACCGGGGAGCTGTTTTTT.

This rearrangement joins TRBV24-1 to TRBJ2-3; 9 nucleotides match TRBD1. The CDR3 runs 17 residues. V lost 2 bases, J lost 5 bases, and 10 bases stayed unmatched. The germline gives CDR1 KGHDR, CDR2 SFDVKD. The CDR3 DNA reads as TGTGCCACCAGTGATTCGGCCGGGACAGGGATGATAGATACGCAGTATTTT. Residues: CATSDSAGTGMIDTQYF.

The genes are TRBV10-3 and TRBJ2-1; 9 bases are shared with TRBD1. Germline CDR1 ENHRY, CDR2 SYGVKD. Germline trimming cut 3 bases from V and 3 bases from J; bases unmatched to any gene: 9. The CDR3 is 17 amino acids. The CDR3 nucleotides are TGTGCCATCAGTGACCCCGGGACAGGGTTGGTCTACAATGAGCAGTTCTTC. This gives the protein CAISDPGTGLVYNEQFF.

The DNA for the CDR3 is TGCGCCAGCAGCAGTACAACAGGGCACCTTGGCTACACCTTC. Translated, it gives CASSSTTGHLGYTF. J is TRBJ1-2 and V is TRBV5-1; maybe TRBD1 (6 bases). The CDR3 spans 14 residues. The germline V gene encodes CDR1 SGHRS and CDR2 YFSETQ. V lost 4 bases and J lost 7, with 17 bases in between.

The chain combines TRBV5-3 with TRBJ2-6; 11 positions agree with TRBD2. TRBV5-3 is marked as an open reading frame, function uncertain. The CDR3 consists of 20 residues. The junction had 10 bases not matched to a gene; V was cut back by 2 bases and J by 0 bases. The CDR3 nucleotides are TGTGCCAGAAGCTTATTTAGCGGGGGGGCCGAAAGCTCTGGGGCCAACGTCCTGACTTTC. Translation gives CARSLFSGGAESSGANVLTF.

The chain combines TRBV4-2 with TRBJ2-7, with D perhaps matching TRBD2 (5 bases). Trimming removed 0 bases at V and 3 bases at J, with 6 bases between. The CDR3 is 13 residues long. The germline V gene encodes CDR1 LGHNA and CDR2 YNFKEQ. DNA for the CDR3: TGTGCCAGCAGCCAAGATAGCGTCTACGAGCAGTACTTC. Amino acids: CASSQDSVYEQYF.

The rearrangement links TRBV25-1 to TRBJ2-5; 9 nucleotides line up with TRBD2. Trimming removed 8 bases from V and 1 base from J; junction bases left unmatched: 17. The CDR3 sequence is 18 residues long. Looked up from germline, CDR1 is MGHDK and CDR2 is SYGVNS. CDR3 sequence (DNA): TGTGCCAGCCATAATACGGGGGTAGCGGGAGAGGCCCAAGAGACCCAGTACTTC. Protein: CASHNTGVAGEAQETQYF.

The chain joins TRBV9 to TRBJ1-3, with 9 bases identical to TRBD1. In germline, CDR1 is SGDLS, CDR2 YYNGEE. With V trimmed by 2 bases and J by 4 bases, 10 bases remained unmatched. CDR3 size: 17 residues. CDR3 sequence: CASSVPQRGQGGNTIYF. CDR3 DNA: TGTGCCAGCAGCGTGCCACAAAGGGGACAGGGAGGAAACACCATATATTTT.

This sequence joins TRBV18 and TRBJ1-1, with D uncertain. V was trimmed by 3 bases and J by 0 bases, leaving 14 bases between them. CDR1 is KGHSH, CDR2 LQKENI, per germline. The length of the CDR3 is 16 residues. DNA for the CDR3: TGTGCCAGCTCACCCGAGGGTAGGGTCCTGAACACTGAAGCTTTCTTT. This gives the protein CASSPEGRVLNTEAFF.

V gene TRBV5-1 combines with J gene TRBJ2-5, with D perhaps matching TRBD2 (5 bases). Germline assignment: CDR1 SGHRS and CDR2 YFSETQ. V lost 4 bases and J lost 5, with 15 bases in between. This CDR3 is 14 amino acids long. CDR3 bases: TGCGCCAGCAGCCTAGGAGGTACGGGGGAGACCCAGTACTTC. Translation gives CASSLGGTGETQYF.

The sample holds one count of this clone. The rearrangement uses TRBV9 and TRBJ1-1; TRBD1 agrees at 7 bases. The CDR3 consists of 13 residues. The V segment lost 4 bases and the J segment 1 base; nucleotides outside the gene matches: 1. Germline-derived CDR1 and CDR2 are SGDLS and YYNGEE. The CDR3 spells CASSHRGNTEAFF. For the CDR3, the DNA is TGTGCCAGCAGCCACAGGGGGAACACTGAAGCTTTCTTT.

This clone was picked up a small number of times. The V gene is TRBV9, the J gene TRBJ2-7; 10 bases align to TRBD1. There are 16 residues in the CDR3. Germline V CDR1 and CDR2: SGDLS, YYNGEE. The V gene end was trimmed by 4 bases and the J gene end by 0 bases; junction bases not matched to a gene: 7. This CDR3 is CASSPQDRGGSYEQYF. The CDR3 nucleotides read TGTGCCAGCAGCCCACAGGACAGGGGGGGCTCCTACGAGCAGTACTTC.

There are a few counts of this clone. V gene TRBV6-5 combines with J gene TRBJ1-2; possible D gene TRBD1, 5 bases. The CDR3 consists of 14 residues. Per the germline V gene, CDR1 is MNHEY and CDR2 is SVGAGI. The V end lost 10 bases, the J end lost 8 bases, and 23 bases lay between the germline ends. CDR3 bases: TGTGCCACGTCGTGGGTGGGGGGAGTAGAGGGCTACACCTTC. It specifies CATSWVGGVEGYTF.

The chain employs TRBV7-3 and TRBJ2-1; 9 bases map to TRBD1. J gave up 6 bases and V 8 bases, and 5 bases lay outside the gene matches. The CDR3 sequence is 13 residues long. Germline CDR1 SGHTA, CDR2 FQGTGA. CDR3 protein: CASGTGISNEQFF. Here the CDR3 DNA reads TGTGCCAGCGGGACAGGGATTAGCAATGAGCAGTTCTTC.

The chain combines TRBV7-3 with TRBJ2-2; 9 positions match TRBD1. CDR3 size: 15 residues. Germline CDR1 SGHTA, CDR2 FQGTGA. V was clipped by 3 bases and J by 6 bases; unmatched bases: 5. This CDR3 is CASSFRDREAGELFF. The CDR3, as DNA: TGTGCCAGCAGCTTCCGGGACAGGGAGGCCGGGGAGCTGTTTTTT.